This TCR beta chain came from a study of healthy donors' naive CD4 and CD8 T cells. The wider study: TCR alpha primers covered all functional IMGT alpha gene variants.

Whole-study results and caveats: A reported CD4+/CD8+ bias affected most V and J genes in naive cells. Roughly an eighth of CD4/CD8 propensity variance appeared explained by V, J and CDR3 charge.

This clonotype was detected only a few times. No antigen is known for it. Each TCR library used about 500 ng of total RNA and a linear amplification protocol. Source study methods: From 5 healthy donors, fewer than 85,000 rearranged TCR alpha transcripts were sequenced. TCRdb re-derived calls from the reads in MiXCR, one entry per CDR3 protein. These V and J calls originate from TCRdb's pipeline instead of the authors' own analysis. The table has about 180,000 distinct CDR3 sequences, over 60% seen once. The CDR3 covers 14 residues. Trimming took off 3 bases at V and 1 base at J, with 9 bases between the two ends. CDR1 is LGHNT, CDR2 FRNRAP, per germline.

The sequenced material came from naive CD4+ and CD8+ T cells sorted from blood, pooled from several donors. The source is a pool of human donors in good health; the sample pools cells from several healthy donors. V usage is TRBV12-5 and J usage is TRBJ1-1; D not resolved. In DNA, the CDR3 is TGTGCTAGTGGTTTAGAGATTACGAACACTGAAGCTTTCTTT. Translated, it gives CASGLEITNTEAFF.